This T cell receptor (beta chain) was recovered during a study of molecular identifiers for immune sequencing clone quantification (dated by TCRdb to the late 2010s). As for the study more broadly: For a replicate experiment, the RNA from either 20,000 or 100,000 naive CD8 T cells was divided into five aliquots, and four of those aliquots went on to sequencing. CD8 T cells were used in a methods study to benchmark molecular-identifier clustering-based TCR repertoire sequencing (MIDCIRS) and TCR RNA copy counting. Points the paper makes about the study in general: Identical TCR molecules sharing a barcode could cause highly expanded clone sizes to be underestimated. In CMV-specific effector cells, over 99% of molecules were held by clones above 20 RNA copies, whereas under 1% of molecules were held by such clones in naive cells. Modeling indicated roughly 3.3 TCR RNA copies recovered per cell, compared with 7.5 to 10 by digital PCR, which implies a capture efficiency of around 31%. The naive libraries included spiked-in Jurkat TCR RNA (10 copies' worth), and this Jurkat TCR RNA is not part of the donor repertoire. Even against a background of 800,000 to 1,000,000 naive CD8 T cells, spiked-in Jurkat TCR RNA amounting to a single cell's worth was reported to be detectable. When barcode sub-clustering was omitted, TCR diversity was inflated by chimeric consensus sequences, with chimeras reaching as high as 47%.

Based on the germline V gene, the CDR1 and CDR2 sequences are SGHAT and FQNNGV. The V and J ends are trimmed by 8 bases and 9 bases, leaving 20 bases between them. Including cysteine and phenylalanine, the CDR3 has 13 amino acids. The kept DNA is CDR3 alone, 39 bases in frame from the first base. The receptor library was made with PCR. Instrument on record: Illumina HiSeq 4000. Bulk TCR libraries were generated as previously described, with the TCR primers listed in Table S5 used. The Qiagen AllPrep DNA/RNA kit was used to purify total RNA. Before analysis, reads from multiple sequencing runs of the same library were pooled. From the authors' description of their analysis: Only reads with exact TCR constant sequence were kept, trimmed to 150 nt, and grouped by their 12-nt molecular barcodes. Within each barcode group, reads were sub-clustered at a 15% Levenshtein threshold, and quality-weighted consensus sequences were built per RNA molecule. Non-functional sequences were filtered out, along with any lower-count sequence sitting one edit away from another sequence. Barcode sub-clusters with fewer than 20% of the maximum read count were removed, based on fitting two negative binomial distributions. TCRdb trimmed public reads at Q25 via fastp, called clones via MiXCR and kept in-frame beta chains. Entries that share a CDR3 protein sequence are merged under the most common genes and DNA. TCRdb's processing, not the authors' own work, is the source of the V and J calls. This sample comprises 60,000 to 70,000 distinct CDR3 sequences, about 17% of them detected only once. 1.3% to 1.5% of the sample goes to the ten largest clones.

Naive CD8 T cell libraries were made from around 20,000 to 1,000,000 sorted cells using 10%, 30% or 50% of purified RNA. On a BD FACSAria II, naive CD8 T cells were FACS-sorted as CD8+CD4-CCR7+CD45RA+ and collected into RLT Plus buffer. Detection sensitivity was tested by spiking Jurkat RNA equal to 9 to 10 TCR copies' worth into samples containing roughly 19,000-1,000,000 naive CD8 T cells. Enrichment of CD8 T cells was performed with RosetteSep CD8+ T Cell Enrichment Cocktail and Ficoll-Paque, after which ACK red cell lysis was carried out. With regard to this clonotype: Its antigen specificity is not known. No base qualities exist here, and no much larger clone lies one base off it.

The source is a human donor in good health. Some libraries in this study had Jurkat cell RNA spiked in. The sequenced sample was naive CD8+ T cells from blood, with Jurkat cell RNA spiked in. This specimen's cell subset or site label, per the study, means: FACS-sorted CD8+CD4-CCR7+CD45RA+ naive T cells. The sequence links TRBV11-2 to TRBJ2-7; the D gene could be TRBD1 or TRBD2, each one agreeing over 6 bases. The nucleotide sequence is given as TGTGCCAGCTCGGGGGCTAGTTGGGGGTTGCAGTACTTC. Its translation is CASSGASWGLQYF. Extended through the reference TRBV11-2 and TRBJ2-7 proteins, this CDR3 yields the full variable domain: EAGVAQSPRYKIIEKRQSVAFWCNPISGHATLYWYQQILGQGPKLLIQFQNNGVVDDSQLPKDRFSAERLKGVDSTLKIQPAKLEDSAVYLCASSGASWGLQYFGPGTRLTVT.